The 6 T cell receptor beta chains below come from one sample, sequenced in a study of T cells in Graves' hyperthyroidism and ophthalmopathy. From RNA transcripts, TCR beta CDR3 regions were amplified. The TCR CDR3 was amplified in a first-round RT-PCR using the HTBI primer set. One entry per CDR3 protein, called by TCRdb with MiXCR from the multiplex PCR reads. The sample shows 500,000 or so distinct CDR3 sequences, about a sixth of them seen only once. Input material: blood. Receptors were obtained from a woman between 18 and 30 years old with Graves' ophthalmopathy.

The chain has TRBV11-3 and TRBJ2-1; D possibly corresponds to TRBD1 (6 bases). V dropped 1 base and J dropped 0 bases, with 13 bases sitting between them. The CDR3 covers 17 residues. CDR1 and CDR2 (germline): SGHNT, YENEEA. The CDR3 is CASSLAYREGSYNEQFF. The DNA of the CDR3 is TGTGCCAGCAGCTTAGCCTACAGGGAAGGCTCCTACAATGAGCAGTTCTTC.

At least ten counts were recorded for this clonotype. The chain joins TRBV12-3 or TRBV12-4 to TRBJ1-5, with 7 bases aligning to TRBD1. V lost 5 bases to trimming and J lost 3 bases; unmatched junction nucleotides: 16. The CDR3 spans 18 residues. CDR3 sequence reads: CASSLVGETGPINQPQHF. CDR3 coding DNA: TGTGCCAGCAGTCTAGTAGGGGAGACAGGGCCAATCAATCAGCCCCAGCATTTT.

The rearrangement uses TRBV25-1 and TRBJ2-1, with 10 bases fitting TRBD1. V shed 2 bases and J 7 bases; nucleotides not matched to a gene: 5. Germline CDR1 is MGHDK and CDR2 is SYGVNS. The CDR3 sequence is 15 residues long. The CDR3: CASSEVRDRGNEQFF. The CDR3 nucleotides read TGTGCCAGCAGTGAAGTAAGGGACAGGGGTAATGAGCAGTTCTTC.

This clonotype occurred a few times. The J gene is TRBJ2-3, the V gene TRBV10-2, with 9 bases lining up with TRBD2. V gave up 10 bases and J gave up 3 bases; unmatched junction bases: 2. This CDR3 contains 12 residues. The V gene's germline CDR1 is WSHSY and CDR2 SAAADI. The CDR3 region has the DNA TGCGCCACCGGACTAGCGACAGATACGCAGTATTTT. This sequence encodes CATGLATDTQYF.

The chain uses TRBV4-1 and TRBJ2-2; D might be TRBD1 or TRBD2, each matching 5 bases. The V gene lost 2 bases and the J gene lost 5 bases, with 15 bases spanning the gap. CDR1 and CDR2 from the germline V gene are MGHRA and YSYEKL. The CDR3 runs 16 residues. The CDR3 is CASSQLPGPQTGELFF. The CDR3 DNA is TGCGCCAGCAGCCAACTACCGGGACCGCAAACCGGGGAGCTGTTTTTT.

This clonotype was seen ten or more times. The chain couples TRBV5-1 to TRBJ2-3, with 15 bases that match TRBD2. Germline V gene sequence: CDR1 SGHRS, CDR2 YFSETQ. The CDR3 covers 19 residues. J gave up 0 bases and V 4 bases, and 9 bases lay outside the gene matches. CDR3 sequence (DNA): TGCGCCAGCAGCGACGGACTAGCGGGAGGGGGTTCTAGCACAGATACGCAGTATTTT. This encodes CASSDGLAGGGSSTDTQYF.